Each of the 29 T cell receptor beta chains below was sequenced from the same sample in a study of memory CD4+ T cells and cytomegalovirus serostatus. The sort gate was single viable CD3+CD4+CD8-CD45RO+ cells for memory CD4+ T cells. Repertoires were generated with immunoSEQ multiplex PCR, while TCRdb's copy carries only in-frame clones and drops some. The sample comprises about 45,000 clones, 76% of which are singletons, and around 1.9% rests with the top ten. Specimen: memory CD4+ T cells from blood. The receptors here all came from an adult in good health and CMV-seronegative.

This clone has only one observation. The chain is built from TRBV20-1 and TRBJ1-2, with a weak D call TRBD1 (5 bases). V lost 3 bases, J lost 10 bases, and 12 bases lay in between. CDR1 and CDR2 (germline): DFQATT, SNEGSKA (reference sequence). This CDR3 spans 11 amino acids. The CDR3 reads CSARLGLYYTF. The DNA of the CDR3 is TGCAGTGCTAGGCTGGGACTTTACTACACCTTC.

The chain uses TRBV28 and TRBJ1-1, with D uncertain. The V and J ends lost 1 base and 3 bases respectively, with 9 bases between them. There are 14 residues in the CDR3. Germline CDR1 reads MDHEN; CDR2 reads SYDVKM. CDR3 bases: TGTGCCAGCAGTTTATCACCAAGTGACACTGAAGCTTTCTTT. The encoded protein is CASSLSPSDTEAFF.

V gene TRBV6-5 combines with J gene TRBJ1-2, with 10 bases identical to TRBD1. The ends lost 7 bases at V and 5 bases at J; junction bases unmatched: 4. The germline CDR1 and CDR2 sequences are MNHEY and SVGAGI. The CDR3 runs to 13 residues. CDR3 DNA: TGTGCCAGCAAAGACAGGGGGCGTTATGGCTACACCTTC. It codes for CASKDRGRYGYTF.

V and J are TRBV4-2 and TRBJ2-1; 8 bases fit TRBD2. J was trimmed by 7 bases and V by 0 bases; bases with no gene match: 2. Germline V gene data show CDR1 as LGHNA and CDR2 as YNFKEQ. CDR3 length: 14 amino acids. CDR3 nucleotide sequence: TGTGCCAGCAGCCAAGAAGGGACTAGGAATGAGCAGTTCTTC. Translating it yields CASSQEGTRNEQFF.

The chain employs TRBV28 and TRBJ2-7, with TRBD1 matching 8 bases. Germline assignment: CDR1 MDHEN and CDR2 SYDVKM. The CDR3 consists of 13 residues. Unmatched junction bases numbered 8, after V lost 10 bases and J lost 3 bases. Here the CDR3 DNA reads TGTGCCATCAAGCCGACAGGGGACTACGAGCAGTACTTC. Protein product: CAIKPTGDYEQYF.

The CDR3, as DNA: TGTGCCAGCAGCTTGGCTTCGGGTGAGCAGTTCTTC. This sequence encodes CASSLASGEQFF. The chain links TRBV5-6 to TRBJ2-1; D not certain. Germline V gives CDR1 SGHDT, CDR2 YYEEEE. Trimming removed 0 bases at V and 9 bases at J, with 7 bases between. This CDR3 has 12 amino acids.

The chain links TRBV30 to TRBJ1-2, with 7 bases matching TRBD1. From germline, CDR1 is GTSNPN and CDR2 SVGIG (reference sequence). This CDR3 region has 13 residues. V lost 0 bases and J lost 4; bases outside the gene matches: 2. The CDR3 spells CAWSVGGIYGYTF. In DNA, the CDR3 is TGTGCCTGGAGTGTAGGGGGCATCTATGGCTACACCTTC.

This sequence joins TRBV2 and TRBJ1-1; D remains ambiguous. Germline V lookup: CDR1 SNHLY, CDR2 FYNNEI. This CDR3 is built from 14 residues. The germline V and J ends were trimmed by 7 bases and 0 bases, with 12 bases remaining between them. The DNA for the CDR3 is TGTGCCAGCACGGCCCTAGGTTTGAACACTGAAGCTTTCTTT. Amino acid sequence: CASTALGLNTEAFF.

This clone turned up a few times. V is TRBV5-4 and J is TRBJ2-3, with TRBD2 as a possible D gene (5 bases). Deletions cut 4 bases from V and 3 bases from J, with 12 bases between. The CDR3 spans 14 residues. The germline V gene has CDR1 SGHNT and CDR2 YYREEE (reference sequence). The chain's CDR3 is CASSPEVGTDTQYF. CDR3 DNA sequence: TGTGCCAGCAGCCCGGAGGTGGGGACAGATACGCAGTATTTT.

The V gene is TRBV19, the J gene TRBJ1-5, with 8 bases matching TRBD1. The CDR3 totals 17 residues. V dropped 3 bases and J dropped 2; count of bases not matched to a gene: 9. Germline CDR1 and CDR2: LNHDA and SQIVND (reference sequence). As DNA, the CDR3 is TGTGCCAGTAGTATCCCGCGGACAGGGTTGGGCAATCAGCCCCAGCATTTT. This sequence encodes CASSIPRTGLGNQPQHF.

V usage is TRBV5-4 and J usage is TRBJ2-1; a weak D match, TRBD2 (6 bases). The CDR3 consists of 13 residues. Trimming left V 10 bases short and J 9 bases short, with 20 bases between. The germline V gene encodes CDR1 SGHNT and CDR2 YYREEE (reference sequence). The CDR3 region has the DNA TGTGCCGGAGCGGGTGAACCTACGGGTGAGCAGTTCTTC. This translates into CAGAGEPTGEQFF.

The gene calls are TRBV6-5 and TRBJ2-7; TRBD1 matches 8 bases. The CDR3 runs to 14 residues. Per germline, CDR1 MNHEY and CDR2 SVGAGI. Losses at the gene ends were 2 bases for V and 4 bases for J; bases not matched to a gene: 4. The CDR3 region has the DNA TGTGCCAGCAGTTACGGGACAGGCAAGTACGAGCAGTACTTC. Protein: CASSYGTGKYEQYF.

CDR3 loop: CASSQSSTYNEQFF. The DNA of the CDR3 is TGTGCCAGCAGCCAATCCAGTACCTACAATGAGCAGTTCTTC. The V and J genes are TRBV7-8 and TRBJ2-1, with D unresolved. Trimming left V 5 bases short and J 2 bases short, with 10 bases between. The CDR3 is made up of 14 amino acids. Germline-derived CDR1 and CDR2 are SGHVS and FQNEAQ. Supplemented by reference TRBV7-8 and TRBJ2-1, the full variable domain reads GAGVSQSPRYKVAKRGQDVALRCDPISGHVSLFWYQQALGQGPEFLTYFQNEAQLDKSGLPSDRFFAERPEGSVSTLKIQRTQQEDSAVYLCASSQSSTYNEQFFGPGTRLTVL.

There are a few counts of this clone. V is TRBV27 and J is TRBJ2-6, with D uncertain. Trimming left V 5 bases short and J 4 bases short, with 6 bases between. CDR3 length: 13 amino acids. CDR1 and CDR2 from the germline V gene are MNHEY and SMNVEV (reference sequence). The CDR3 region has the DNA TGTGCCAGCAGTCCCGCGGGGGCCAACGTCCTGACTTTC. Translated: CASSPAGANVLTF.

This chain connects TRBV27 to TRBJ1-3; no clear D gene. The CDR3 consists of 16 residues. CDR1 MNHEY and CDR2 SMNVEV come from the germline V gene (reference sequence). With 3 bases removed from V and 0 bases from J, the gap between germline ends came to 12 bases. The CDR3 region has the DNA TGTGCCAGCAGTTTTATCCTTGGGATCTCTGGAAACACCATATATTTT. This encodes CASSFILGISGNTIYF.

The CDR3, as DNA: TGTGCCAGCAGCTTAGAGTTCACGGGTGCCGGCACTGAAGCTTTCTTT. It yields the protein CASSLEFTGAGTEAFF. The rearrangement uses TRBV7-8 and TRBJ1-1, with no clear D. This CDR3 contains 16 residues. CDR1 is SGHVS and CDR2 is FQNEAQ in the germline V gene. Trimming cost V 1 base and J 4 bases, with 16 bases left between them.

The chain combines TRBV5-1 with TRBJ2-1, with D tentatively TRBD1 or TRBD2 (5 bases each). Germline CDR1 SGHRS, CDR2 YFSETQ. This CDR3 is 13 amino acids long. V gave up 3 bases and J gave up 7 bases, with 11 bases separating them. CDR3 sequence reads: CASSWQWGNEQFF. The DNA for the CDR3 is TGCGCCAGCAGCTGGCAATGGGGGAATGAGCAGTTCTTC.

This chain connects TRBV25-1 to TRBJ2-1; 9 positions match TRBD2. Germline loops: CDR1 MGHDK, CDR2 SYGVNS. Trimming at V came to 8 bases and at J to 4 bases, leaving 6 bases not matched to a gene. The length of the CDR3 is 14 residues. CDR3 residues: CASGLAGTYNEQFF. Here the CDR3 DNA reads TGTGCCAGCGGCCTAGCGGGGACATACAATGAGCAGTTCTTC.

The rearrangement links TRBV6-6 to TRBJ1-6; tentative D call: TRBD1 (6 bases). The CDR3 covers 14 residues. Trimming removed 6 bases at V and 9 bases at J, with 15 bases between. The germline gives CDR1 MNHNY, CDR2 SVGAGI (reference sequence). CDR3 in DNA: TGTGCCAGCAGGCGAACAGGGTTGAGTTCACCCCTCCACTTT. The encoded protein is CASRRTGLSSPLHF.

The sample holds one count of this clone. The chain couples TRBV5-6 to TRBJ1-2; D is unresolved. Trimming cost V 2 bases and J 6 bases, with 8 bases left between them. The germline gives CDR1 SGHDT, CDR2 YYEEEE. This CDR3 is 12 amino acids long. In DNA form, the CDR3 reads TGTGCCAGCAGCTTCCGTCTAGATGGCTACACCTTC. Translation gives CASSFRLDGYTF. The full variable domain, completed using reference TRBV5-6 and TRBJ1-2, is DAGVTQSPTHLIKTRGQQVTLRCSPKSGHDTVSWYQQALGQGPQFIFQYYEEEERQRGNFPDRFSGHQFPNYSSELNVNALLLGDSALYLCASSFRLDGYTFGSGTRLTVV.

The chain couples TRBV6-6 to TRBJ1-6; perhaps TRBD1 as D (5 bases). Germline CDR1 is MNHNY and CDR2 is SVGAGI (reference sequence). V was clipped by 6 bases and J by 3 bases, with 12 bases between them. The CDR3 contains 15 residues. CDR3 protein: CASRSPQDYNSPLHF. CDR3 DNA: TGTGCCAGCAGAAGTCCACAGGACTATAATTCACCCCTCCACTTT.

This clone has a handful of counts. The chain recombines TRBV5-1 with TRBJ1-6; D remains ambiguous. Deletions cut 3 bases from V and 12 bases from J, with 13 bases between. Germline CDR1 and CDR2: SGHRS and YFSETQ. The CDR3 is 13 residues long. In nucleotides, the CDR3 is TGCGCCAGCAGCTCGACCTCGGAGGAACCCCTCCACTTT. Its protein is CASSSTSEEPLHF.

This chain joins TRBV6-5 and TRBJ1-2; D possibly corresponds to TRBD1 (5 bases). Trimming shortened V by 5 bases and J by 14 bases, and 21 bases separated the two germline ends. The CDR3 contains 13 residues. Germline-derived CDR1 and CDR2 are MNHEY and SVGAGI. The CDR3 DNA follows: TGTGCCAGCAGTCGTGGAGCAGGGTACCCCGGAACCTTC. This encodes CASSRGAGYPGTF.

DNA of the CDR3: TGCGCCAGCAGCTTGGGGACAGCAACTAATGAAAAACTGTTTTTT. It codes for CASSLGTATNEKLFF. The chain is built from TRBV5-1 and TRBJ1-4; D possibly corresponds to TRBD1 (6 bases). Trimming took off 0 bases at V and 0 bases at J, with 6 bases between the two ends. The V gene's germline CDR1 is SGHRS and CDR2 YFSETQ. The CDR3 has 15 residues.

V gene TRBV5-4 combines with J gene TRBJ2-7; the match to TRBD2 covers 9 bases. The CDR3 runs to 16 residues. The V gene end was trimmed by 3 bases and the J gene end by 4 bases; junction bases not matched to a gene: 11. In germline, CDR1 is SGHNT, CDR2 YYREEE (reference sequence). CDR3: CASSSASGGITYEQYF. The CDR3 DNA is TGTGCCAGCAGCTCGGCGAGCGGGGGGATCACTTACGAGCAGTACTTC.

This rearrangement joins TRBV5-1 to TRBJ2-3; 8 nucleotides line up with TRBD1. Germline V gene data show CDR1 as SGHRS and CDR2 as YFSETQ. The CDR3 extends over 15 amino acids. V dropped 0 bases and J dropped 6; count of bases not matched to a gene: 6. DNA for the CDR3: TGCGCCAGCAGCTTGGTAGGCAGGGGGCCGGATACGCAGTATTTT. Translation: CASSLVGRGPDTQYF.

This chain uses TRBV6-4 with TRBJ1-4; 9 nucleotides match TRBD1. The CDR3 extends over 17 amino acids. From germline, CDR1 is MRHNA and CDR2 SNTAGT. The trim removed 2 bases at V and 2 bases at J, leaving 6 bases unmatched. This CDR3 is CASSDPKGQGTNEKLFF. For the CDR3, the DNA is TGTGCCAGCAGTGACCCAAAAGGACAGGGGACTAATGAAAAACTGTTTTTT.

The chain combines TRBV30 with TRBJ2-3, with D possibly being TRBD1 (6 bases). The germline V and J ends were trimmed by 0 bases and 2 bases, with 12 bases remaining between them. The CDR3 runs to 15 residues. Germline CDR1 reads GTSNPN; CDR2 reads SVGIG (reference sequence). This CDR3 is CAWSVLGAITDTQYF. In nucleotides, the CDR3 is TGTGCCTGGAGTGTTCTGGGGGCGATCACAGATACGCAGTATTTT.

The sample holds one count of this clone. The rearrangement uses TRBV2 and TRBJ2-3, with D unresolved. From germline, CDR1 is SNHLY and CDR2 FYNNEI. Between the trimmed V and J ends, which lost 7 bases and 2 bases, there was a span of 4 bases. This CDR3 region has 11 residues. CDR3 residues: CASISTDTQYF. The CDR3 bases are TGTGCCAGCATCTCCACAGATACGCAGTATTTT.